This T cell receptor (beta chain) came from a study of CD8 T cells in Susac syndrome. Study-level background: Patients with Susac syndrome who were sequenced included roughly 6 with active disease and fewer than 10 in remission. Patients with Susac syndrome were therapy-naive, taking corticosteroids, with some also receiving intravenous immunoglobulin, or taking intravenous immunoglobulin alone at the time their blood was drawn.

With random hexamers, 0.5 to 1 ug RNA was reverse transcribed. Coverage of TCR beta CDR3 amplification by immunoSEQ multiplex PCR extended to 54 Vbeta and 13 Jbeta. TCRdb redid the calling of the immunoSEQ multiplex PCR reads with MiXCR, one entry per CDR3 protein. Counted here are 120,000 or so distinct CDR3 sequences, 90% to 95% occurring once; the ten biggest clones make up approximately 0.22%. The CDR3 extends over 15 amino acids. V dropped 2 bases and J dropped 2 bases, with 12 bases sitting between them. Per germline, CDR1 MNHEY and CDR2 SVGEGT. The rearrangement links TRBV6-2 or TRBV6-3 to TRBJ2-5; no reliable D call. The sequencing input was CD8+ T cells from PBMCs. This TCR came from a human donor with Susac syndrome. The CDR3 here is CASSYAGPLQETQYF. In DNA form, the CDR3 reads TGTGCCAGCAGTTACGCCGGGCCCCTGCAAGAGACCCAGTACTTC.